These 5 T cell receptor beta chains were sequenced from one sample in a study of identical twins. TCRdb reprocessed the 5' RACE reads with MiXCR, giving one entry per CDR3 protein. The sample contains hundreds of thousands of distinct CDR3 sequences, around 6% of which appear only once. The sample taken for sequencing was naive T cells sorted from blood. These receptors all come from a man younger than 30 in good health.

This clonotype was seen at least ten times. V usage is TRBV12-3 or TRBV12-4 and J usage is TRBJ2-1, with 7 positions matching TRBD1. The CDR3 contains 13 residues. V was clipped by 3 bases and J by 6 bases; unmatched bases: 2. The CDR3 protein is CASSLGTVNEQFF. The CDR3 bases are TGTGCCAGCAGTTTGGGGACAGTCAATGAGCAGTTCTTC.

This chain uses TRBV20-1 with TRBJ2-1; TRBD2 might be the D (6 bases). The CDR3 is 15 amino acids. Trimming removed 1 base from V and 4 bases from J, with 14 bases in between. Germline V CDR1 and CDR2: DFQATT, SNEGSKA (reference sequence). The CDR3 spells CSARAIFGGYNEQFF. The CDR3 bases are TGCAGTGCTAGAGCCATTTTCGGGGGTTACAATGAGCAGTTCTTC.

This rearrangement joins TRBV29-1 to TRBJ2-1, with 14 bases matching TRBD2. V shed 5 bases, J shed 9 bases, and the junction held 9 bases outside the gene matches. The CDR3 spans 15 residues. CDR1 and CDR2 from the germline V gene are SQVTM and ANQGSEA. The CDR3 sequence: CSVLRLAGGPGEQFF. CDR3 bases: TGCAGCGTTTTGCGACTAGCGGGAGGGCCGGGTGAGCAGTTCTTC.

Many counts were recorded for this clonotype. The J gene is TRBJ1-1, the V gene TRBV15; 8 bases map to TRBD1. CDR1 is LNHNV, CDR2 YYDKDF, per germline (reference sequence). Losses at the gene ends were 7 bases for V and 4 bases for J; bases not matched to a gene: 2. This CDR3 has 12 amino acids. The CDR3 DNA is TGTGCCACCAAACAGGGGGGCACTGAAGCTTTCTTT. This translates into CATKQGGTEAFF. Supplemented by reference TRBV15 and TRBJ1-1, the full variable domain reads DAMVIQNPRYQVTQFGKPVTLSCSQTLNHNVMYWYQQKSSQAPKLLFHYYDKDFNNEADTPDNFQSRRPNTSFCFLDIRSPGLGDTAMYLCATKQGGTEAFFGQGTRLTVV.

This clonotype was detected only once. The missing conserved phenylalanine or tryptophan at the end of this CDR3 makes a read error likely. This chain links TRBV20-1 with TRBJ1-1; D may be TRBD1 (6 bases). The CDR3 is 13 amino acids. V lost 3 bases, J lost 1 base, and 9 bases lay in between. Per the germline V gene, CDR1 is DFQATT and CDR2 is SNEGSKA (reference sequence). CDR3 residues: CSARGGRNTEAFC. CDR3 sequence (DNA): TGCAGTGCTAGGGGGGGCAGGAACACTGAAGCTTTCTGT.